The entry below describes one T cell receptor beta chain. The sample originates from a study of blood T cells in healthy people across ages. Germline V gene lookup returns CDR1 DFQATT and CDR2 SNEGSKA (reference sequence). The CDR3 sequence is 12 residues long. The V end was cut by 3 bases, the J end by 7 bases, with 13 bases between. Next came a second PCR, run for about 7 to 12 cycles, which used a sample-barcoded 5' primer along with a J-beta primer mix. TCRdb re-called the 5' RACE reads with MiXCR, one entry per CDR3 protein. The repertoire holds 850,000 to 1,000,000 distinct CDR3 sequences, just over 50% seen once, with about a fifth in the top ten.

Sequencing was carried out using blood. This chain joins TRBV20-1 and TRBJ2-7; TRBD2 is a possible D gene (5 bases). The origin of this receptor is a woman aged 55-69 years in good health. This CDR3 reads CSARRSEGEQYF. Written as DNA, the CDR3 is TGCAGTGCTAGGAGAAGCGAGGGAGAGCAGTACTTC.